The sample holds many counts of the clone carrying this T cell receptor beta chain. These data originate in a study of T cells after yellow fever vaccination. TCRdb fed the 5' RACE reads into MiXCR, producing one record per CDR3 protein. Of roughly 160,000 distinct CDR3 sequences listed, more than 5.5% were seen once; the top ten hold approximately 2.5%. Specimen: CD4+ T cells sorted from PBMCs, collected less than 6 days after the first yellow fever vaccination. This TCR came from a man aged 18 to 35 who received the YFV17D yellow fever vaccine.

The CDR3 DNA sequence: TGTGCCAGCAGCCCTGTGTCAGGCACAGATACGCAGTATTTT. It translates to CASSPVSGTDTQYF. The V call is TRBV7-3, the J call TRBJ2-3; D call uncertain. From germline, CDR1 is SGHTA and CDR2 FQGTGA. Between the trimmed V and J ends, which lost 5 bases and 1 base, there was a span of 10 bases. The CDR3 runs 14 residues.